This section outlines one T cell receptor (beta chain) sequence together with its context. One junction end disagrees with the germline gene, perhaps due to a read error. The data originate from a study of cytomegalovirus exposure and HLA in healthy donors. PCR employed 60 Vbeta and 13 Jbeta primers. Generated by immunoSEQ multiplex PCR, the TCRdb table keeps only in-frame clones and is missing some. The sample contains 150,000 or so clones, more than 60% of which appear only once. This CDR3 comprises 8 residues. Germline CDR1 reads MNHNS; CDR2 reads SASEGT. The gene calls are TRBV6-1 and TRBJ1-1, with unresolved D. This sequence originates from a woman aged 40 to 50 in good health and CMV-seronegative. Sequenced sample: PBMCs. DNA of the CDR3: TGTGCCAGTCCCTTGGCGGGCTTT. As protein: CASPLAGF.